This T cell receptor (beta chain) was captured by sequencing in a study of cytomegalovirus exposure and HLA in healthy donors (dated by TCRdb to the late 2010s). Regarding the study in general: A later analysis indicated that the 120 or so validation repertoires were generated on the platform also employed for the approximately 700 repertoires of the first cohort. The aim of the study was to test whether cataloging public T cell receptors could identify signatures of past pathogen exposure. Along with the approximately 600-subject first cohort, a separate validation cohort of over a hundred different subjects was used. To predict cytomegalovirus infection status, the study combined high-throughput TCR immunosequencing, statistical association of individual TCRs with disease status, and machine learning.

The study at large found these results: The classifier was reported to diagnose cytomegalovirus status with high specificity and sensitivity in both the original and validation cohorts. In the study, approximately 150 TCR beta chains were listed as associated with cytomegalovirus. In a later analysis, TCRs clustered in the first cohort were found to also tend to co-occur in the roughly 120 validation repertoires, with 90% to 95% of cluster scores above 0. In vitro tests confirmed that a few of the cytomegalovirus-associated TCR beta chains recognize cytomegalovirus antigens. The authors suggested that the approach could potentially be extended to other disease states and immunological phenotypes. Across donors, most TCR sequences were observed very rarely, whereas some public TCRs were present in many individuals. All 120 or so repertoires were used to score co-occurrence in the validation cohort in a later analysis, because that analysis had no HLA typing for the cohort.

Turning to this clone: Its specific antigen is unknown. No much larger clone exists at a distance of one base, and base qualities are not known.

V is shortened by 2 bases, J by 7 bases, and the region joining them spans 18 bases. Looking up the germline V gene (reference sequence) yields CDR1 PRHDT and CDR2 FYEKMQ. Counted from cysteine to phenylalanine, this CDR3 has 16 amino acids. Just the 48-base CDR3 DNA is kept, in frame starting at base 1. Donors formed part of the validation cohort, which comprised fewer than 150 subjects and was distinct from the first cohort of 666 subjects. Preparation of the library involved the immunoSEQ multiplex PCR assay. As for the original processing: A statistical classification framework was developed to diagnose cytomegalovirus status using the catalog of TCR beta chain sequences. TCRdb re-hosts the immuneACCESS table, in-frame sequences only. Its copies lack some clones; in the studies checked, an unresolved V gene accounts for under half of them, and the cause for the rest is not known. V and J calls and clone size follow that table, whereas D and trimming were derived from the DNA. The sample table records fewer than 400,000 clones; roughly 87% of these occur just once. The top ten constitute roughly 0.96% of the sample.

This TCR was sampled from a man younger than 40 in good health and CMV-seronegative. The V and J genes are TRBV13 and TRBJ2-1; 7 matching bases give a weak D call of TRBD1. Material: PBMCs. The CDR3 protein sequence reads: CASSLFLQGGGNEQFF. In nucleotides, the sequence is TGTGCCAGCAGCTTATTCTTGCAGGGGGGTGGGAATGAGCAGTTCTTC.